A single sample is the source of the 26 T cell receptor beta chains below, sequenced in a study of blood T cell repertoires in COVID-19. Sequenced by immunoSEQ multiplex PCR; TCRdb stores in-frame clones only, minus some. The data contain 300,000 to 350,000 clones, approximately 85% of them singletons. Source material: PBMCs or T cells enriched from blood (not recorded which). The receptors come from a man aged 25 to 45 who had recovered from COVID-19.

The count of this clone is one. The V call is TRBV29-1, the J call TRBJ1-1, with 7 bases aligning to TRBD1. V trimming: 4 bases; J trimming: 3 bases; junction bases outside the gene matches: 5. There are 13 residues in the CDR3. The germline gives CDR1 SQVTM, CDR2 ANQGSEA. The CDR3 bases are TGCAGCGTTGGTAGGGGGCCGGACACTGAAGCTTTCTTT. Translated, it gives CSVGRGPDTEAFF.

This sequence joins TRBV19 and TRBJ2-5; the match to TRBD1 covers 7 bases. Trimming removed 1 base from V and 0 bases from J; junction bases left unmatched: 5. The germline V gene has CDR1 LNHDA and CDR2 SQIVND (reference sequence). The CDR3 totals 16 residues. CDR3 in DNA: TGTGCCAGTAGTATAGGACAGGGCGGGTACCAAGAGACCCAGTACTTC. Translating gives CASSIGQGGYQETQYF.

V usage is TRBV11-3 and J usage is TRBJ2-7; the match to TRBD1 covers 7 bases. The CDR3 sequence is 16 residues long. Germline V gives CDR1 SGHNT, CDR2 YENEEA. The V segment lost 2 bases and the J segment 0 bases; nucleotides outside the gene matches: 7. Here the CDR3 reads CASSLLTGPSSYEQYF. CDR3 coding DNA: TGTGCCAGCAGCTTACTGACAGGGCCAAGCTCCTACGAGCAGTACTTC.

V usage is TRBV2 and J usage is TRBJ2-1; 7 bases are shared with TRBD2. The J segment lost 5 bases and the V segment lost 1 base, leaving 5 bases of the junction unmatched. Germline assignment: CDR1 SNHLY and CDR2 FYNNEI. This CDR3 spans 15 amino acids. The CDR3 sequence: CASSEEGLLNNEQFF. CDR3 coding DNA: TGTGCCAGCAGTGAAGAGGGACTACTAAACAATGAGCAGTTCTTC. Filled out from reference TRBV2 and TRBJ2-1, the complete variable domain reads EPEVTQTPSHQVTQMGQEVILRCVPISNHLYFYWYRQILGQKVEFLVSFYNNEISEKSEIFDDQFSVERPDGSNFTLKIRSTKLEDSAMYFCASSEEGLLNNEQFFGPGTRLTVL.

J is TRBJ1-6 and V is TRBV12-5; no firm D call. Trimming removed 1 base at V and 12 bases at J, with 7 bases between. Germline CDR1 reads LGHNT; CDR2 reads FRNRAP. This CDR3 has 12 amino acids. As DNA, the CDR3 is TGTGCTAGTGGTTTGGAGGGAGGACCCCTCCACTTT. It codes for CASGLEGGPLHF.

This sequence joins TRBV5-1 and TRBJ2-7; 7 bases fit TRBD1. Germline loops: CDR1 SGHRS, CDR2 YFSETQ. CDR3 length: 12 residues. With V trimmed by 4 bases and J by 4 bases, 2 bases remained unmatched. CDR3: CASSVTGYEQYF. CDR3 in DNA: TGCGCCAGCAGCGTGACAGGGTACGAGCAGTACTTC.

V usage is TRBV15 and J usage is TRBJ1-3; D is uncertain. V shed 1 base and J shed 4 bases, with 11 bases lying between them. Per the germline V gene, CDR1 is LNHNV and CDR2 is YYDKDF (reference sequence). CDR3 length equals 15 residues. Written as DNA, the CDR3 is TGTGCCACCAGCAGAGTGTACGGCGGCGGAAACACCATATATTTT. This sequence encodes CATSRVYGGGNTIYF.

This chain joins TRBV7-3 and TRBJ2-1; possibly TRBD2 for D (5 bases). Germline V gene data show CDR1 as SGHTA and CDR2 as FQGTGA. This CDR3 has 15 amino acids. V was trimmed by 2 bases and J by 8 bases, leaving 16 bases between them. The CDR3 sequence: CASSLGLGDMDEQFF. The CDR3 DNA reads as TGTGCCAGCAGCTTAGGACTGGGCGATATGGATGAGCAGTTCTTC.

The J gene is TRBJ1-2, the V gene TRBV5-1; D is unclear. The CDR3 is made up of 15 amino acids. With 5 bases removed from V and 0 bases from J, the gap between germline ends came to 14 bases. The germline V gene has CDR1 SGHRS and CDR2 YFSETQ. The CDR3 coding sequence is TGCGCCAGCAGAAGGAGGGAGGGCGCTAACTATGGCTACACCTTC. Its translation is CASRRREGANYGYTF.

The chain has TRBV7-2 and TRBJ1-2; 8 bases are a match to TRBD1. V lost 3 bases to trimming and J lost 4 bases; unmatched junction nucleotides: 7. CDR3 length equals 15 residues. The germline V gene has CDR1 SGHTA and CDR2 FQGNSA. The CDR3 region has the DNA TGTGCCAGCAGCTTGTCTCCAGGGGGCGTCTATGGCTACACCTTC. This translates into CASSLSPGGVYGYTF.

The chain carries TRBV29-1 and TRBJ1-2, with 9 bases lining up with TRBD1. CDR1 and CDR2 from the germline V gene are SQVTM and ANQGSEA. The CDR3 loop spans 14 amino acids. The J segment lost 4 bases and the V segment lost 4 bases, leaving 7 bases of the junction unmatched. Here the CDR3 DNA reads TGCAGCGTTGTGGAACAGGGGGCTATCTATGGCTACACCTTC. Translating it yields CSVVEQGAIYGYTF.

The chain carries TRBV29-1 and TRBJ2-5, with D possibly TRBD1 on 5 matching bases. The CDR3 loop spans 12 amino acids. Germline V gene lookup returns CDR1 SQVTM and CDR2 ANQGSEA. The V end was cut by 3 bases, the J end by 5 bases, with 10 bases between. Written as DNA, the CDR3 is TGCAGCGTTGAGAAGGGGTCGGAGACCCAGTACTTC. Protein: CSVEKGSETQYF.

The rearrangement links TRBV5-4 to TRBJ2-3; no firm D call. Trimming pared 1 base from V and 0 bases from J, leaving 18 bases between. The CDR3 consists of 18 residues. Germline V gene data show CDR1 as SGHNT and CDR2 as YYREEE (reference sequence). The CDR3, as DNA: TGTGCCAGCAGCTTGAAAAATCTAGTTTACCTAAGCACAGATACGCAGTATTTT. Translated: CASSLKNLVYLSTDTQYF.

The V gene is TRBV7-3, the J gene TRBJ2-2; D may be TRBD1 (6 bases). This CDR3 has 16 residues. Trimming cost V 5 bases and J 0 bases, with 13 bases left between them. Germline V gives CDR1 SGHTA, CDR2 FQGTGA. The CDR3 bases are TGTGCCAGCAGCAGGACCGGGACAACGAACACCGGGGAGCTGTTTTTT. It specifies CASSRTGTTNTGELFF.

The V call is TRBV5-8, the J call TRBJ1-3, with TRBD1 as a possible D gene (5 bases). Trimming pared 7 bases from V and 0 bases from J, leaving 11 bases between. The CDR3 loop spans 14 amino acids. Germline-derived CDR1 and CDR2 are SGHTS and YDEGEE. CDR3 in DNA: TGTGCCAGCGCAGGGTTAAGCTCTGGAAACACCATATATTTT. Amino acids: CASAGLSSGNTIYF.

The CDR3 DNA reads as TGTGCCAGCAGCTCGGGACAGGGTATTTCACCCCTCCACTTT. Amino acids: CASSSGQGISPLHF. The chain links TRBV5-4 to TRBJ1-6, with TRBD1 identical over 9 bases. The germline gives CDR1 SGHNT, CDR2 YYREEE (reference sequence). The CDR3 is made up of 14 amino acids. The trim removed 3 bases at V and 9 bases at J, leaving 4 bases unmatched.

The chain uses TRBV6-1 and TRBJ1-1; D not certain. The CDR3 runs to 14 residues. Germline V gives CDR1 MNHNS, CDR2 SASEGT. V was pared by 2 bases and J by 4 bases, with 11 bases between. In nucleotides, the CDR3 is TGTGCCAGCAGTGAACAGGCTAGCGGCACTGAAGCTTTCTTT. Protein sequence: CASSEQASGTEAFF.

V gene TRBV20-1 combines with J gene TRBJ2-1; 7 bases map to TRBD1. CDR3 length equals 11 residues. CDR1 is DFQATT, CDR2 SNEGSKA, per germline (reference sequence). The V and J ends lost 6 bases and 12 bases, in that order; junction bases with no gene match: 8. The CDR3 DNA sequence: TGCAGTGCAACTACCCGGGACAGGCAGTTCTTC. This codes for CSATTRDRQFF.

This clone was detected a few times. The rearrangement uses TRBV5-1 and TRBJ1-6; D unclear. Germline lookup yields CDR1 SGHRS and CDR2 YFSETQ. CDR3 size: 14 residues. V was trimmed by 4 bases and J by 7 bases, leaving 12 bases between them. CDR3 bases: TGCGCCAGCAGCAAGAATCTCGGGAATTCACCCCTCCACTTT. It is translated as CASSKNLGNSPLHF. Looking up the rest from reference TRBV5-1 and TRBJ1-6 gives the full variable domain: KAGVTQTPRYLIKTRGQQVTLSCSPISGHRSVSWYQQTPGQGLQFLFEYFSETQRNKGNFPGRFSGRQFSNSRSEMNVSTLELGDSALYLCASSKNLGNSPLHFGNGTRLTVT.

V gene TRBV7-9 combines with J gene TRBJ1-6; TRBD1 might be the D (5 bases). Trimming pared 6 bases from V and 6 bases from J, leaving 21 bases between. The CDR3 has 17 amino acids. The germline V gene encodes CDR1 SEHNR and CDR2 FQNEAQ (reference sequence). The CDR3 sequence is CASRWEGRAFFNSPLHF. In DNA, the CDR3 is TGTGCCAGCAGATGGGAGGGGAGAGCATTTTTTAATTCACCCCTCCACTTT.

The genes are TRBV6-1 and TRBJ2-7, with D uncertain. Germline CDR1 and CDR2: MNHNS and SASEGT. V lost 2 bases and J 1 base, leaving 12 bases between the germline ends. CDR3 length: 15 amino acids. CDR3 in DNA: TGTGCCAGCAGTGAATATTCAAGCGAATCCTACGAGCAGTACTTC. This sequence encodes CASSEYSSESYEQYF.

The gene calls are TRBV25-1 and TRBJ2-3; 7 bases are shared with TRBD1. CDR1 is MGHDK and CDR2 is SYGVNS in the germline V gene. V trimming: 7 bases; J trimming: 0 bases; junction bases outside the gene matches: 10. This CDR3 is 16 amino acids long. The CDR3 sequence: CASTTRTGPSTDTQYF. CDR3 DNA: TGTGCCAGCACCACACGGACAGGCCCTAGCACAGATACGCAGTATTTT.

This clone was observed a single time. The chain couples TRBV2 to TRBJ1-2; D gene uncertain. CDR1 SNHLY and CDR2 FYNNEI come from the germline V gene. Trimming shortened V by 1 base and J by 8 bases, and 14 bases separated the two germline ends. This CDR3 spans 14 amino acids. The CDR3 reads CASSEGRGTIGYTF. The CDR3 bases are TGTGCCAGCAGTGAAGGTCGCGGTACTATAGGCTACACCTTC. The full variable domain, its missing parts supplied by reference TRBV2 and TRBJ1-2, is EPEVTQTPSHQVTQMGQEVILRCVPISNHLYFYWYRQILGQKVEFLVSFYNNEISEKSEIFDDQFSVERPDGSNFTLKIRSTKLEDSAMYFCASSEGRGTIGYTFGSGTRLTVV.

The chain joins TRBV30 to TRBJ1-5; D gene unclear. The CDR3 length is 13 residues. Germline V gives CDR1 GTSNPN, CDR2 SVGIG (reference sequence). V was shortened by 1 base and J by 7 bases, with 11 bases between the two germline ends. In nucleotides, the CDR3 is TGTGCCTGGAGTGGCGAGGCTCGCCAGCCCCAGCATTTT. The encoded protein is CAWSGEARQPQHF.

This clone has only one observation. The chain joins TRBV6-5 to TRBJ2-7, with 7 nucleotides matching TRBD2. The germline V gene encodes CDR1 MNHEY and CDR2 SVGAGI. V was pared by 5 bases and J by 5 bases, with 12 bases of the junction left unmatched. This CDR3 region has 15 residues. CDR3 amino acids: CASSPNGLVVHEQYF. CDR3 sequence (DNA): TGTGCCAGCAGTCCCAACGGACTAGTAGTGCACGAGCAGTACTTC.

This clone appeared a few times. The genes are TRBV4-2 and TRBJ1-2, with 9 bases aligning to TRBD1. This CDR3 is built from 16 residues. The trim removed 2 bases at V and 8 bases at J, leaving 12 bases unmatched. Germline V CDR1 and CDR2: LGHNA, YNFKEQ. In DNA, the CDR3 is TGTGCCAGCAGCCAACCCTCCCCCACAGGGGGCGAAGGCTACACCTTC. This encodes CASSQPSPTGGEGYTF.